This T cell receptor (beta chain) is drawn from a study of T cell responses to AZD1222 COVID-19 vaccine. Findings and limits, study-wide: Rises in breadth and depth of Spike-specific TCRs came after two AZD1222 doses. Clonal diversity was possibly underestimated, and the donors were mostly white British, with more females. Reports indicate that nearly half of spike-specific TCRs are directed at unmutated variant regions.

A word on this clone: Its antigen is currently unknown.

Measured with immunoSEQ multiplex PCR; TCRdb has only the in-frame clones, and not every one. Altogether 100,000 to 150,000 clones are present, 65% to 90% being singletons, with the ten largest covering about 29%. The sequence was collected from an adult who received the AZD1222 COVID-19 vaccine. This specimen consisted of peripheral blood, obtained 28 days after the second AZD1222 dose.

CDR3 residues: CASVRGTEAFF. DNA for the CDR3: TGTGCCAGCGTCCGGGGGACTGAAGCTTTCTTT. V usage is TRBV3-1 (or the pseudogene TRBV3-2) and J usage is TRBJ1-1; possible D gene TRBD1, 5 bases. Germline CDR1 is LGHDT and CDR2 is YNNKEL (reference sequence). The length of the CDR3 is 11 residues. Trimming left V 8 bases short and J 5 bases short, with 9 bases between.